This T cell receptor beta chain was profiled in a study of shared clonotypes between healthy human individuals. V lost 0 bases and J lost 0, with 9 bases in between. Germline V lookup: CDR1 SNHLY, CDR2 FYNNEI. CDR3 length: 15 residues. This clone was observed a few times. Deep-level assay runs were performed. Data came from immunoSEQ multiplex PCR; TCRdb stores just in-frame clones and leaves some out. The top ten clones hold around a third of a sample with 650,000 to 700,000 clones, roughly 88% of them seen once. The donors were adults (healthy and HIV-negative) with no recent acute infections or vaccinations. Nashville, Tennessee was home to all donors, each a Caucasian adult.

The chain employs TRBV2 and TRBJ2-7; D unresolved. The receptor comes from a man younger than 35 in good health. Some clones in this sample may be carry-over from other donors' samples. The sequencing input was memory CD8+ T cells from PBMCs. Specified subset: CD45RO+ cells pooled with CCR7-negative TemRA cells. CDR3 DNA: TGTGCCAGCAGTGAAGCGGGCACAGCCTCCTACGAGCAGTACTTC. Encoded protein: CASSEAGTASYEQYF.